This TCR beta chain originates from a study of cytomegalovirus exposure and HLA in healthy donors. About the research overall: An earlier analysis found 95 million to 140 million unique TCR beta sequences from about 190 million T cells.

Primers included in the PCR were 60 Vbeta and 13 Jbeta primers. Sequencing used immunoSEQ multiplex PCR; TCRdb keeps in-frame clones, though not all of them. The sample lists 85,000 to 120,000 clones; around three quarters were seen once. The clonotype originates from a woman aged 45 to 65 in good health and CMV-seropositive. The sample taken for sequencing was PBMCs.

The CDR3 reads CASSQEAGATDTQYF. The CDR3 DNA reads as TGCGCCAGCAGCCAAGAAGCGGGGGCCACAGATACGCAGTATTTT. The chain links TRBV4-3 to TRBJ2-3; 8 nucleotides match TRBD2. V was pared by 0 bases and J by 2 bases, with 1 base of the junction left unmatched. This CDR3 region has 15 residues. CDR1 and CDR2 from the germline V gene are LGHNA and YSLEER.